Listed below are T cell receptor beta chains from one sample, sequenced in a study of blood T cell repertoires in COVID-19. The assay was immunoSEQ multiplex PCR, and TCRdb's table has in-frame clones only and misses some. The sample gives 50,000 to 65,000 clones, nearly 90% of which show up once; less than 4.5% is in the top ten. The sample was peripheral blood. All receptors come from a man in his fifties with active COVID-19. Both conserved end residues are part of each CDR3. D genes are given only for firm matches. A clone size is listed for some rows: how often the clone was seen (once, few, many), or a class if it is expanded.

>.|TRBJ2-7|14|.|TRBV6-5
CASSYSGTGNEQYF
TGTGCCAGCAGTTACTCCGGAACAGGGAACGAGCAGTACTTC
>.|TRBJ1-4|13|.|TRBV12-3/TRBV12-4
CASSLSRDTGRIF
TGTGCCAGCAGTTTATCCCGAGACACAGGTCGTATATTT
>.|TRBJ2-7|18|TRBD2|TRBV4-2
CASSQDLGLAGGPYEQYF
TGTGCCAGCAGCCAAGATTTGGGACTAGCGGGGGGCCCCTACGAGCAGTACTTC
>.|TRBJ2-3|15|.|TRBV5-1
CASSAASSITDTQYF
TGCGCCAGCTCCGCGGCTAGCTCAATCACAGATACGCAGTATTTT
>.|TRBJ2-1|16|TRBD2|TRBV2
CASSPMGPSGGGEQFF
TGTGCCAGCAGTCCAATGGGCCCTAGCGGGGGGGGTGAGCAGTTCTTC
>.|TRBJ2-2|16|.|TRBV6-5
CASSYGSQGRTGELFF
TGTGCCAGCAGTTACGGTTCTCAGGGGCGAACCGGGGAGCTGTTTTTT
>.|TRBJ2-7|16|TRBD1|TRBV6-2/TRBV6-3
CASRPGGTGYAYEQYF
TGTGCCAGCCGCCCCGGCGGGACAGGGTATGCCTACGAGCAGTACTTC
>.|TRBJ1-4|13|.|TRBV5-1
CASSLFEGEKLFF
TGCGCCAGCAGCTTGTTCGAGGGCGAAAAACTGTTTTTT
>.|TRBJ1-2|14|.|TRBV18
CASSLGQSFYGYTF
TGTGCCAGCTCGCTTGGACAGTCCTTCTATGGCTACACCTTC
>.|TRBJ1-5|15|.|TRBV5-6
CASSSLQGANQPQHF
TGTGCCAGCAGCTCACTACAGGGAGCGAATCAGCCCCAGCATTTT
>.|TRBJ1-2|16|.|TRBV7-9
CASSFRDSYLNYGYTF
TGTGCCAGCAGCTTCCGTGACAGTTATCTAAACTATGGCTACACCTTC
>.|TRBJ2-2|15|TRBD1|TRBV7-2
CASSHRGLDTGELFF
TGTGCCAGCAGCCACAGGGGTCTGGACACCGGGGAGCTGTTTTTT
>.|TRBJ2-7|16|TRBD1|TRBV11-2
CASSTAPDRDPHEQYF
TGTGCCAGCAGCACCGCCCCCGACAGGGATCCCCACGAGCAGTACTTC
>few|TRBJ2-7|11|.|TRBV12-3/TRBV12-4
CASSSFYEQYF
TGTGCCAGCAGTTCCTTCTACGAGCAGTACTTC
>.|TRBJ2-7|13|.|TRBV13
CASSLQGGYEQYF
TGTGCCAGCAGCCTCCAGGGGGGCTACGAGCAGTACTTC
>.|TRBJ1-3|13|.|TRBV12-3/TRBV12-4
CASSSTRGHTIYF
TGTGCCAGCAGTTCTACACGCGGCCACACCATATATTTT
>.|TRBJ2-2|18|TRBD2|TRBV4-3
CASSQASAGGRGTGELFF
TGCGCCAGCAGCCAAGCGTCGGCGGGGGGGCGGGGCACCGGGGAGCTGTTTTTT
>.|TRBJ2-7|14|TRBD1|TRBV6-2/TRBV6-3
CASSYRTGSNEQYF
TGTGCCAGCAGTTACCGGACAGGGTCCAACGAGCAGTACTTC
>.|TRBJ2-7|15|TRBD1|TRBV5-4
CASSSGTGETYEQYF
TGTGCCAGCAGCTCAGGGACAGGGGAGACCTACGAGCAGTACTTC
>few|TRBJ2-2|12|.|TRBV12-3/TRBV12-4
CASTTDTGELFF
TGTGCCAGCACCACAGACACCGGGGAGCTGTTTTTT
>.|TRBJ1-2|15|.|TRBV6-6
CASSYTGGPLGGYTF
TGTGCCAGCAGTTACACGGGGGGTCCCCTGGGTGGCTACACCTTC
>.|TRBJ2-7|15|TRBD1|TRBV19
CASMMTAQGAYEQYF
TGTGCCAGTATGATGACGGCTCAGGGGGCCTACGAGCAGTACTTC
>.|TRBJ2-2|16|TRBD1|TRBV9
CASSVEGTGLTGELFF
TGTGCCAGCAGCGTAGAGGGGACAGGGTTGACCGGGGAGCTGTTTTTT
>.|TRBJ1-2|14|TRBD1|TRBV7-2
CASSEITGGRGCTF
TGTGCCAGCAGCGAAATAACAGGGGGCCGGGGTTGCACCTTC
>.|TRBJ2-7|15|.|TRBV9
CASSPTGDERYEQYF
TGTGCCAGCAGCCCGACCGGGGATGAACGCTACGAGCAGTACTTC
>.|TRBJ1-5|15|.|TRBV27
CASSREGHPNQPQHF
TGTGCCAGCAGCCGGGAGGGGCACCCCAATCAGCCCCAGCATTTT
>.|TRBJ1-5|15|TRBD1|TRBV5-6
CASSSGTDRVQPQHF
TGTGCCAGCAGCTCCGGGACAGACCGGGTTCAGCCCCAGCATTTT
>.|TRBJ2-3|15|.|TRBV14
CASSQDRGAADTQYF
TGTGCCAGCAGCCAAGACAGGGGTGCCGCAGATACGCAGTATTTT
>.|TRBJ2-5|15|TRBD2|TRBV23-1
CASTSPKRGEETQYF
TGCGCCAGCACCTCCCCTAAGCGGGGGGAAGAGACCCAGTACTTC
>.|TRBJ1-6|17|TRBD1|TRBV2
CASSTAVGGDRNSPLHF
TGTGCCAGCAGTACCGCGGTAGGGGGCGATAGGAATTCACCCCTCCACTTT
>.|TRBJ2-7|15|TRBD1|TRBV6-1
CASSEAQGSSYEQYF
TGTGCCAGCAGTGAAGCACAGGGGAGCTCCTACGAGCAGTACTTC
>.|TRBJ2-7|14|.|TRBV5-1
CASTKRGTQGEQYF
TGCGCCAGCACTAAGAGAGGCACCCAGGGCGAGCAGTACTTC
>.|TRBJ2-2|15|.|TRBV9
CASSIRTENTGELFF
TGTGCCAGCAGCATTCGGACTGAGAACACCGGGGAGCTGTTTTTT